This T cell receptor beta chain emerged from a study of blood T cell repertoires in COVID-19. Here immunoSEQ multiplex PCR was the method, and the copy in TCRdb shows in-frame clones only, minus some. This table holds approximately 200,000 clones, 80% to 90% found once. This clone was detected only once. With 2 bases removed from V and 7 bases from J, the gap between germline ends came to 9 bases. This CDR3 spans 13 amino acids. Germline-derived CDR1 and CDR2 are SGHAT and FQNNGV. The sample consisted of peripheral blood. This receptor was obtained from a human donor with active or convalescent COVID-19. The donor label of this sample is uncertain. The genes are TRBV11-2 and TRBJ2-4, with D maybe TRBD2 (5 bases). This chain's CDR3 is CASSLLAQNIQYF. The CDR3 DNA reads TGTGCCAGCAGCTTACTAGCTCAGAACATTCAGTACTTC.